The rows below give T cell receptor beta chains drawn from one sample of a study of shared clonotypes between healthy human individuals. Sequencing was performed with immunoSEQ multiplex PCR; in TCRdb, only in-frame clones are kept and a portion is missing. The repertoire holds 2 million or so clones, with around 96% as singletons. Sequenced: naive CD8+ T cells sorted from blood. The source is a man younger than 35 in good health. Both conserved end residues are part of each CDR3. Fields, in order: CDR3 length, clone size, J gene, D gene, V gene, CDR3 protein, CDR3 DNA. D genes are given only for firm matches. Clone size is stated in some rows and not others, as once, few, many or a class when expanded.

13	.	TRBJ2-4	.	TRBV30	CAWSPDSQNIQYF	TGTGCCTGGAGTCCGGACAGTCAAAACATTCAGTACTTC
14	.	TRBJ2-3	.	TRBV5-6	CASRFDDSTDTQYF	TGTGCCAGCAGATTTGATGACAGCACAGATACGCAGTATTTT
14	.	TRBJ2-7	TRBD2	TRBV5-1	CASMEAGSSYEQYF	TGCGCCAGCATGGAAGCGGGGTCCTCCTACGAGCAGTACTTC
19	.	TRBJ2-7	TRBD1	TRBV27	CASSLVSPPGLGTAGEQYF	TGTGCCAGCAGTTTAGTCTCCCCCCCCGGCCTGGGGACAGCCGGCGAGCAGTACTTC
16	.	TRBJ1-4	TRBD1	TRBV9	CASSAGQVATNEKLFF	TGTGCCAGCAGCGCCGGACAGGTTGCAACTAATGAAAAACTGTTTTTT
17	.	TRBJ2-7	TRBD1	TRBV10-3	CAISEEGTGVGDYEQYF	TGTGCCATCAGTGAGGAAGGGACAGGGGTCGGTGACTACGAGCAGTACTTC
17	.	TRBJ2-1	TRBD2	TRBV27	CASSPLSGSVPYNEQFF	TGTGCCAGCAGTCCCCTTAGCGGGAGCGTACCCTACAATGAGCAGTTCTTC
15	.	TRBJ2-1	.	TRBV5-1	CASSFEDFAYNEQFF	TGCGCCAGCAGCTTTGAGGACTTTGCCTACAATGAGCAGTTCTTC
14	.	TRBJ2-4	.	TRBV7-9	CASSFREYGNIQYF	TGTGCCAGCAGCTTCAGGGAGTATGGGAACATTCAGTACTTC
14	.	TRBJ2-7	TRBD1	TRBV6-5	CASGETGGSYEQYF	TGTGCCAGCGGGGAGACAGGGGGATCCTACGAGCAGTACTTC
14	.	TRBJ2-7	TRBD1	TRBV29-1	CSVEDGDRGNEQYF	TGCAGCGTTGAAGATGGGGACAGGGGCAACGAGCAGTACTTC
16	.	TRBJ2-7	TRBD1	TRBV28	CASTFSMGQHSYEQYF	TGTGCCAGCACCTTCTCCATGGGACAGCACTCCTACGAGCAGTACTTC
15	.	TRBJ1-6	.	TRBV19	CASSIEPGGGSPLHF	TGTGCCAGTAGTATAGAGCCCGGGGGCGGTTCACCCCTCCACTTT
15	.	TRBJ1-2	.	TRBV4-1	CASSPGVSINYGYTF	TGCGCCAGCAGCCCCGGGGTCAGTATTAACTATGGCTACACCTTC
14	.	TRBJ2-7	.	TRBV9	CASSPGGGTYEQYF	TGTGCCAGCAGCCCAGGGGGGGGCACCTACGAGCAGTACTTC
15	.	TRBJ1-1	.	TRBV10-3	CAISESGEANTEAFF	TGTGCCATCAGTGAGTCAGGGGAAGCGAACACTGAAGCTTTCTTT
15	.	TRBJ2-7	.	TRBV4-1	CASSQDVGLDYEQYF	TGCGCCAGCAGCCAAGATGTTGGACTCGACTACGAGCAGTACTTC
16	.	TRBJ2-5	TRBD1	TRBV29-1	CSVEGGDREIMETQYF	TGCAGCGTTGAGGGGGGGGACAGGGAGATCATGGAGACCCAGTACTTC
16	.	TRBJ2-1	TRBD2	TRBV19	CASTYFAGALYNEQFF	TGTGCCAGTACATACTTTGCGGGAGCCCTCTACAATGAGCAGTTCTTC
14	.	TRBJ2-7	.	TRBV7-9	CASSLDSASYEQYF	TGTGCCAGCAGCTTGGACTCCGCCTCTTACGAGCAGTACTTC
16	.	TRBJ2-7	.	TRBV27	CASSPSSGPVPYEQYF	TGTGCCAGCAGCCCTTCCTCCGGGCCAGTTCCCTACGAGCAGTACTTC
16	.	TRBJ1-5	TRBD1	TRBV19	CASRKTGRDSNQPQHF	TGTGCCAGTAGAAAGACAGGGCGTGATAGCAATCAGCCCCAGCATTTT
14	.	TRBJ1-2	TRBD1	TRBV29-1	CSVEDRGQVYGYTF	TGCAGCGTTGAAGATAGGGGACAGGTCTATGGCTACACCTTC
13	.	TRBJ1-1	.	TRBV11-2	CASSLGEALEAFF	TGTGCCAGCAGCCTCGGGGAAGCCCTTGAAGCTTTCTTT
13	once	TRBJ1-6	.	TRBV11-3	CASSLRGESPLHF	TGTGCCAGCAGCCTCCGGGGGGAATCACCCCTCCACTTT
13	.	TRBJ1-1	.	TRBV27	CASSPQGYAEAFF	TGTGCCAGCAGCCCACAGGGATACGCTGAAGCTTTCTTT
14	.	TRBJ2-7	TRBD1	TRBV28	CASSPGGSSYEQYF	TGTGCCAGCAGTCCAGGGGGCTCGAGCTACGAGCAGTACTTC
14	.	TRBJ1-6	.	TRBV27	CASSLKGLESPLHF	TGTGCCAGCAGTTTAAAAGGTTTGGAATCACCCCTCCACTTT
16	once	TRBJ1-4	.	TRBV27	CASSLRAGRAGEKLFF	TGTGCCAGCAGTTTAAGGGCGGGCAGGGCGGGTGAAAAACTGTTTTTT
14	.	TRBJ1-1	.	TRBV5-8	CASSRTEMNTEAFF	TGTGCCAGCAGCCGGACAGAGATGAACACTGAAGCTTTCTTT
15	.	TRBJ2-2	.	TRBV4-2	CASSQRDHNTGELFF	TGTGCCAGCAGCCAACGGGACCACAACACCGGGGAGCTGTTTTTT
12	.	TRBJ2-7	.	TRBV2	CASTGNLGEQYF	TGTGCCAGCACGGGGAACCTGGGGGAGCAGTACTTC
14	.	TRBJ1-2	TRBD1	TRBV4-1	CASSQEGQNYGYTF	TGCGCCAGCAGCCAGGAGGGACAGAACTATGGCTACACCTTC
15	.	TRBJ2-1	TRBD2	TRBV11-2	CASSLELAAYNEQFF	TGTGCCAGCAGCTTAGAGCTAGCGGCTTACAATGAGCAGTTCTTC
16	.	TRBJ2-3	TRBD1	TRBV7-9	CASSLQVTGVSDTQYF	TGTGCCAGCAGCTTGCAGGTGACAGGGGTTTCAGATACGCAGTATTTT